This T cell receptor beta chain stems from a study of human versus mouse CDR3 diversity and MHC coevolution. Some clones are missing from TCRdb's copy, which holds only in-frame ones; the method was immunoSEQ multiplex PCR. The repertoire holds just under 60,000 clones, approximately 94% seen once, with 15% to 20% in the top ten. The CDR3 has 15 residues. Germline lookup yields CDR1 SGHTA and CDR2 FQGNSA. V trimming: 5 bases; J trimming: 0 bases; junction bases outside the gene matches: 5. Only one count was recorded for this clone. Sample: naive CD4+ T cells from blood. The subset denotes: CD45RO-negative CD62L-positive naive CD4 T cells. The TCR sequence derives from a person aged 55 to 69 in good health. The gene calls are TRBV7-2 and TRBJ2-7, with 9 bases lining up with TRBD2. CDR3 in DNA: TGTGCCAGCAGCCGAGCAGCGGGGGGCTCCTACGAGCAGTACTTC. Translated: CASSRAAGGSYEQYF.